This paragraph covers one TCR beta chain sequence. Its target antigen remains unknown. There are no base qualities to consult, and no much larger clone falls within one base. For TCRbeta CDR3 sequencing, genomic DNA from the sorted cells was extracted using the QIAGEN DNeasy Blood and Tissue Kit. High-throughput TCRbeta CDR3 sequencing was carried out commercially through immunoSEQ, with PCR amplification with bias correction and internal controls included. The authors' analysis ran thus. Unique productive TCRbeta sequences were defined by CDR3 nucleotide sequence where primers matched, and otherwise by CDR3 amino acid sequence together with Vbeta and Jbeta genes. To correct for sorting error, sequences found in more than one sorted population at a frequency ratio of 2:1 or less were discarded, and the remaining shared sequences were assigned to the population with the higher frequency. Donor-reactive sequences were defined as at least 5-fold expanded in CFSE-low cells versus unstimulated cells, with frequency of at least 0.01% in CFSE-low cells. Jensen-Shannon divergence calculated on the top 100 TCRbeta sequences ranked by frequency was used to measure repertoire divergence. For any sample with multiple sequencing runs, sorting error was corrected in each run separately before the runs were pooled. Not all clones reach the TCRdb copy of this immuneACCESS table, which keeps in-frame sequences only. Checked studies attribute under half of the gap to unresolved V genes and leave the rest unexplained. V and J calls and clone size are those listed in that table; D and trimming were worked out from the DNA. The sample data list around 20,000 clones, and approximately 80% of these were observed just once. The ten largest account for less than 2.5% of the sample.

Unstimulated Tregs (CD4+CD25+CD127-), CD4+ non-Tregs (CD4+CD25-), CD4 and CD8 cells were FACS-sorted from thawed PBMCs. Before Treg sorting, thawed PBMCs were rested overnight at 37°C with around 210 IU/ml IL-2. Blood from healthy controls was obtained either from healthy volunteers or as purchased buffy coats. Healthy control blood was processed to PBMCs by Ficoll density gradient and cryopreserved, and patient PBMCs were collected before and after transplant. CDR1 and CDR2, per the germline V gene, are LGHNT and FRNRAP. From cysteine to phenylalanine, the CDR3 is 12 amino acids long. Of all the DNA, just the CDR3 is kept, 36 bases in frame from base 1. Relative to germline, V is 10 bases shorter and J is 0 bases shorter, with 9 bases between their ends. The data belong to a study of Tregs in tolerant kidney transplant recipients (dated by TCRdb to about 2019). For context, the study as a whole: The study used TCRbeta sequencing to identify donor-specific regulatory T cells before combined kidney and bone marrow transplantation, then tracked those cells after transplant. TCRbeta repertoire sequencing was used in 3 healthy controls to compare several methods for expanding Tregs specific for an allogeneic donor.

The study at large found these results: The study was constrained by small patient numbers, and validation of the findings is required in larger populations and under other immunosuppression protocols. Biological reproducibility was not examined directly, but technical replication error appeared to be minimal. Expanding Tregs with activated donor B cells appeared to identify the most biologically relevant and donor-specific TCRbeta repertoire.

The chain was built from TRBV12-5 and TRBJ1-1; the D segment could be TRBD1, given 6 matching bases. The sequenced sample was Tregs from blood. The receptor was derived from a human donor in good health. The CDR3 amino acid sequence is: CATGQLNTEAFF. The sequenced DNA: TGTGCTACTGGACAGTTGAACACTGAAGCTTTCTTT.